The 16 T cell receptor beta chains given below trace back to one sample, sequenced in a study of cytomegalovirus exposure and HLA in healthy donors. PCR employed 60 Vbeta and 13 Jbeta primers. Generated by immunoSEQ multiplex PCR, the TCRdb table keeps only in-frame clones and is missing some. The sample spans approximately 75,000 clones; the ten largest clones claim approximately 5%. The sequencing sample was made of PBMCs. The origin of the receptors is a middle-aged man in good health and CMV-seronegative.

The chain recombines TRBV19 with TRBJ2-3; 9 positions agree with TRBD1. In germline, CDR1 is LNHDA, CDR2 SQIVND (reference sequence). This CDR3 spans 14 amino acids. The V gene end was trimmed by 6 bases and the J gene end by 4 bases; junction bases not matched to a gene: 5. CDR3 bases: TGTGCCAGTAGGGGGACAGGGTATGCAGATACGCAGTATTTT. Protein: CASRGTGYADTQYF.

The rearrangement uses TRBV6-1 and TRBJ2-3, with D maybe TRBD2 (6 bases). Trimming pared 5 bases from V and 5 bases from J, leaving 17 bases between. This CDR3 is 15 amino acids long. Germline lookup yields CDR1 MNHNS and CDR2 SASEGT. This CDR3 is CASSSQAGGGDTQYF. The CDR3 DNA sequence: TGTGCCAGCAGTTCCCAGGCTGGGGGAGGAGATACGCAGTATTTT.

The J gene is TRBJ1-5, the V gene TRBV6-6; 9 bases are shared with TRBD1. Germline V gene lookup returns CDR1 MNHNY and CDR2 SVGAGI (reference sequence). With V trimmed by 2 bases and J by 4 bases, 6 bases remained unmatched. CDR3 size: 16 residues. The chain's CDR3 is CASSYGVDRGNQPQHF. CDR3 nucleotide sequence: TGTGCCAGCAGTTACGGAGTGGACAGGGGAAATCAGCCCCAGCATTTT.

The chain carries TRBV28 and TRBJ1-2; 8 bases are shared with TRBD1. CDR1 and CDR2 (germline): MDHEN, SYDVKM. Trimming at V came to 5 bases and at J to 3 bases, leaving 2 bases not matched to a gene. The CDR3 has 13 amino acids. CDR3 loop: CASSQTGDYGYTF. CDR3 nucleotide sequence: TGTGCCAGCAGTCAGACAGGGGACTATGGCTACACCTTC.

This chain uses TRBV27 with TRBJ2-7; D possibly corresponds to TRBD1 (5 bases). The CDR3 covers 13 residues. Germline loops: CDR1 MNHEY, CDR2 SMNVEV (reference sequence). Trimming left V 5 bases short and J 2 bases short, with 10 bases between. The chain's CDR3 is CASSQTETYEQYF. CDR3 DNA: TGTGCCAGCAGTCAGACAGAGACCTACGAGCAGTACTTC.

The chain carries TRBV5-8 and TRBJ2-7, with D possibly matching TRBD1 (6 bases). The CDR3 consists of 15 residues. The V gene lost 1 base and the J gene lost 3 bases, with 14 bases spanning the gap. The germline CDR1 and CDR2 sequences are SGHTS and YDEGEE. CDR3 DNA: TGTGCCAGCAGCTTGCTGCCAGGGGATTACTACGAGCAGTACTTC. Amino acid sequence: CASSLLPGDYYEQYF.

The CDR3 region has the DNA TGTGCCAGTAGCGGACTAGCGGCTAATGAGCAGTTCTTC. This encodes CASSGLAANEQFF. The genes are TRBV19 and TRBJ2-1; TRBD2 matches at 10 bases. Germline CDR1 reads LNHDA; CDR2 reads SQIVND (reference sequence). Trimming took 6 bases from V and 7 from J; bases not matched to a gene: 3. This CDR3 region has 13 residues.

CDR3 region: CASSGGTLSNQPQHF. The DNA for the CDR3 is TGCGCCAGCAGCGGGGGGACACTTAGCAATCAGCCCCAGCATTTT. The rearrangement uses TRBV10-2 and TRBJ1-5; tentative D call: TRBD1 (6 bases). This CDR3 is 15 amino acids long. The germline V gene encodes CDR1 WSHSY and CDR2 SAAADI. V was clipped by 6 bases and J by 0 bases, with 12 bases between them.

The chain combines TRBV18 with TRBJ2-3; TRBD2 aligns across 14 bases. The junction had 5 bases not matched to a gene; V was cut back by 1 base and J by 2 bases. There are 18 residues in the CDR3. Germline CDR1 KGHSH, CDR2 LQKENI. CDR3 in DNA: TGTGCCAGCTCACCACGACGACTAGCGGGAGGGTCCACAGATACGCAGTATTTT. It codes for CASSPRRLAGGSTDTQYF. The whole variable domain, remainder taken from reference TRBV18 and TRBJ2-3, is NAGVMQNPRHLVRRRGQEARLRCSPMKGHSHVYWYRQLPEEGLKFMVYLQKENIIDESGMPKERFSAEFPKEGPSILRIQQVVRGDSAAYFCASSPRRLAGGSTDTQYFGPGTRLTVL.

The CDR3 reads CASSLLTASTDTQYF. As DNA, the CDR3 is TGTGCCAGCAGTCTTCTGACAGCTAGCACAGATACGCAGTATTTT. This rearrangement joins TRBV28 to TRBJ2-3; perhaps TRBD1 as D (5 bases). Trimming removed 5 bases from V and 0 bases from J, with 12 bases in between. Looked up from germline, CDR1 is MDHEN and CDR2 is SYDVKM. The CDR3 length is 15 residues. The full variable domain, in which reference TRBV28 and TRBJ2-3 provide the parts outside the CDR3, is DVKVTQSSRYLVKRTGEKVFLECVQDMDHENMFWYRQDPGLGLRLIYFSYDVKMKEKGDIPEGYSVSREKKERFSLILESASTNQTSMYLCASSLLTASTDTQYFGPGTRLTVL.

The V gene is TRBV7-2, the J gene TRBJ1-4; D may be TRBD1 (6 bases). The germline CDR1 and CDR2 sequences are SGHTA and FQGNSA. The CDR3 contains 16 residues. V lost 5 bases and J 0 bases, leaving 13 bases between the germline ends. CDR3 in DNA: TGTGCCAGCAGCCCCCGAAGACAGGCAACTAATGAAAAACTGTTTTTT. Protein sequence: CASSPRRQATNEKLFF.

This chain uses TRBV6-5 with TRBJ1-2; 9 nucleotides match TRBD1. This CDR3 has 14 residues. Trimming removed 6 bases from V and 2 bases from J; junction bases left unmatched: 4. Germline V gene lookup returns CDR1 MNHEY and CDR2 SVGAGI. CDR3 residues: CASRPGQGNYGYTF. The DNA for the CDR3 is TGTGCCAGCAGGCCGGGACAGGGAAACTATGGCTACACCTTC.

The chain has TRBV28 and TRBJ2-7; 7 bases match TRBD2. Germline CDR1 and CDR2: MDHEN and SYDVKM. The CDR3 sequence is 12 residues long. Losses at the gene ends were 2 bases for V and 9 bases for J; bases not matched to a gene: 4. The DNA for the CDR3 is TGTGCCAGCAGTTTAAGCGGGGAGGGGCAGTACTTC. Amino acids: CASSLSGEGQYF.

J is TRBJ2-1 and V is TRBV27; D not certain. Per germline, CDR1 MNHEY and CDR2 SMNVEV (reference sequence). CDR3 length equals 14 residues. V was cut by 3 bases and J by 3 bases, with 9 bases left in between. CDR3 nucleotide sequence: TGTGCCAGCAGTTTTGGCCCTAGCTACAATGAGCAGTTCTTC. Its protein product is CASSFGPSYNEQFF.

The chain uses TRBV19 and TRBJ2-7; D may be TRBD1 (6 bases). The germline V and J ends were trimmed by 3 bases and 3 bases, with 15 bases remaining between them. This CDR3 is built from 15 residues. Germline CDR1 is LNHDA and CDR2 is SQIVND (reference sequence). The CDR3 nucleotides are TGTGCCAGTAGTATTGTCAGGGGAACAATCTACGAGCAGTACTTC. Translated: CASSIVRGTIYEQYF.

The chain employs TRBV2 and TRBJ1-2, with D tentatively TRBD1 (6 bases). CDR3 size: 14 residues. Trimming left V 5 bases short and J 6 bases short, with 16 bases between. Germline assignment: CDR1 SNHLY and CDR2 FYNNEI. The CDR3, as DNA: TGTGCCAGCAGTCCGACAGGTCCTTTCGATGGCTACACCTTC. This codes for CASSPTGPFDGYTF.